The next 18 T cell receptor beta chains were all read from a single sample in a study of neurological immune-mediated disorders. TCRdb re-analysed the 5' RACE reads in MiXCR, keeping a single row per CDR3 protein. The sample records about 66,000 distinct CDR3 sequences, roughly 3.6% being singletons. Sequencing was carried out using PBMCs. These receptors were taken from a young man with multiple sclerosis.

This clonotype was found many times. The chain uses TRBV4-1 and TRBJ1-3; tentatively, D is TRBD1 (6 bases). From germline, CDR1 is MGHRA and CDR2 YSYEKL. The CDR3 sequence is 15 residues long. V was shortened by 4 bases and J by 1 base, with 11 bases between the two germline ends. Here the CDR3 reads CASSPRGGSGNTIYF. CDR3 in DNA: TGCGCCAGCAGCCCTAGAGGGGGATCTGGAAACACCATATATTTT.

This clonotype was observed a handful of times. This clone may be a read error of a much larger clone one base away. The chain employs TRBV7-2 and TRBJ1-4; no definite D call. Looked up from germline, CDR1 is SGHTA and CDR2 is FQGNSA. The CDR3 covers 15 residues. The V end lost 5 bases, the J end lost 8 bases, and 18 bases lay between the germline ends. The CDR3 DNA reads as TGTGCCAGCAGCCGGTCGGGAAAGGGAGGGGAAAAACTGTTTTTT. Protein sequence: CASSRSGKGGEKLFF. Full variable domain (missing parts from reference TRBV7-2 and TRBJ1-4): GAGVSQSPSNKVTEKGKDVELRCDPISGHTALYWYRQSLGQGLEFLIYFQGNSAPDKSGLPSDRFSAERTGGSVSTLTIQRTQQEDSAVYLCASSRSGKGGEKLFFGSGTQLSVL.

This clonotype has a count of ten or more. The V gene is TRBV20-1, the J gene TRBJ1-2; D ambiguous. V lost 1 base and J lost 5, with 8 bases in between. Germline CDR1 is DFQATT and CDR2 is SNEGSKA (reference sequence). This CDR3 is 12 amino acids long. The CDR3 DNA reads as TGCAGTGCTAGAGTTTACGGGTATGGCTACACCTTC. Translating it yields CSARVYGYGYTF.

At least ten counts were recorded for this clonotype. The V call is TRBV5-1, the J call TRBJ2-5, with D uncertain. Germline loops: CDR1 SGHRS, CDR2 YFSETQ. This CDR3 is built from 13 residues. Trimming removed 0 bases from V and 5 bases from J, with 8 bases in between. CDR3 residues: CASSLGSWETQYF. In DNA form, the CDR3 reads TGCGCCAGCAGCTTGGGGAGCTGGGAGACCCAGTACTTC.

This chain connects TRBV20-1 to TRBJ1-1, with D unresolved. The ends were cut back, 6 bases at V and 3 bases at J, with 14 bases in the middle. Germline-derived CDR1 and CDR2 are DFQATT and SNEGSKA (reference sequence). This CDR3 comprises 13 residues. The CDR3 spells CSARIKRDTEAFF. The CDR3 DNA follows: TGCAGTGCGAGAATAAAAAGGGACACTGAAGCTTTCTTT.

In this sample, this clonotype turned up a few times. CDR3 in amino acids: CASSPGQGAAYEQYF. The CDR3 DNA sequence: TGTGCCAGCAGCCCGGGACAGGGGGCGGCCTACGAGCAGTACTTC. V and J are TRBV7-7 and TRBJ2-7, with TRBD1 matching over 12 bases. CDR1 SSHAT and CDR2 FNYEAQ come from the germline V gene (reference sequence). With 5 bases clipped from V and 2 bases from J, the junction kept 4 bases outside the gene matches. The CDR3 is 15 residues long.

This clonotype turned up a few times. This may be a read error: a much more frequent sequence differs by one nucleotide. The V and J genes are TRBV18 and TRBJ2-7, with D possibly matching TRBD1 (6 bases). Germline assignment: CDR1 KGHSH and CDR2 LQKENI. The CDR3 length is 14 residues. CDR3 protein: CVSSKDGQTYEQYF. For the CDR3, the DNA is TGTGTCAGCTCCAAGGACGGACAGACCTACGAGCAGTACTTC.

Ten or more counts support this clonotype. This chain joins TRBV5-1 and TRBJ1-1; D is unresolved. This CDR3 is built from 13 residues. V was cut by 3 bases and J by 3 bases, with 9 bases left in between. Germline V lookup: CDR1 SGHRS, CDR2 YFSETQ. The CDR3 is CASSSIVDTEAFF. The CDR3 bases are TGCGCCAGCAGCTCCATCGTGGACACTGAAGCTTTCTTT.

This clonotype appeared a few times. V usage is TRBV19 and J usage is TRBJ2-2; D is unresolved. The CDR3 covers 13 residues. V gave up 6 bases and J gave up 7 bases, with 12 bases separating them. Germline CDR1 LNHDA, CDR2 SQIVND (reference sequence). CDR3 nucleotides: TGTGCCAGTAGCTTAGACCTAGTCGGGGAGCTGTTTTTT. The encoded protein is CASSLDLVGELFF.

This clonotype was observed at least ten times. V is TRBV7-9 and J is TRBJ2-7, with D perhaps matching TRBD2 (6 bases). Trimming removed 5 bases at V and 7 bases at J, with 18 bases between. Germline assignment: CDR1 SEHNR and CDR2 FQNEAQ (reference sequence). The CDR3 is 14 residues long. The CDR3 spells CASSSTGDLREQYF. The CDR3 region has the DNA TGTGCCAGCAGCAGTACGGGGGATTTGAGGGAGCAGTACTTC.

A word on this clonotype: Just one base apart from a much larger clone, this may be a read error. The chain couples TRBV29-1 to TRBJ1-1, with no clear D. V was clipped by 5 bases and J by 2 bases, with 6 bases between them. The germline V gene encodes CDR1 SQVTM and CDR2 ANQGSEA. The CDR3 covers 11 residues. The CDR3 DNA is TGCAGCGTTAATACAAACACTGAAGCTTTCTTT. Its protein is CSVNTNTEAFF.

This clonotype was counted at least ten times. The V gene is TRBV12-3 or TRBV12-4, the J gene TRBJ1-2; no clear D. CDR3 length: 12 amino acids. The V and J ends lost 7 bases and 8 bases respectively, with 14 bases between them. In nucleotides, the CDR3 is TGTGCCAGCAACGCGGGCCTCCTAGGCTACACCTTC. This gives the protein CASNAGLLGYTF.

This chain uses TRBV18 with TRBJ1-6, with D unresolved. V was pared by 4 bases and J by 5 bases, with 12 bases between. This CDR3 comprises 15 residues. Germline CDR1 is KGHSH and CDR2 is LQKENI. CDR3 residues: CASSLTSQNNSPLHF. The CDR3 DNA is TGTGCCAGCTCACTTACGAGTCAGAATAATTCACCCCTCCACTTT.

This clonotype was seen at least ten times. The rearrangement uses TRBV18 and TRBJ2-7, with a possible D match to TRBD1 (5 bases). V shed 2 bases and J shed 5 bases, with 7 bases lying between them. The CDR3 has 12 residues. In germline, CDR1 is KGHSH, CDR2 LQKENI. This CDR3 is CASSPLGHEQYF. CDR3 nucleotides: TGTGCCAGCTCACCATTGGGGCACGAGCAGTACTTC. Drawing the rest from reference TRBV18 and TRBJ2-7, the complete variable domain is NAGVMQNPRHLVRRRGQEARLRCSPMKGHSHVYWYRQLPEEGLKFMVYLQKENIIDESGMPKERFSAEFPKEGPSILRIQQVVRGDSAAYFCASSPLGHEQYFGPGTRLTVT.

This clonotype has a count of ten or more. This sequence joins TRBV29-1 and TRBJ2-1; 9 nucleotides line up with TRBD2. There are 13 residues in the CDR3. The V segment lost 5 bases and the J segment 10 bases; nucleotides outside the gene matches: 9. The germline CDR1 and CDR2 sequences are SQVTM and ANQGSEA. The CDR3 region has the DNA TGCAGCGTTAATGCGGGGGGGCCCAGGGAGCAGTTCTTC. Translated, it gives CSVNAGGPREQFF.

This clonotype was counted ten times or more. The DNA of the CDR3 is TGTGCCAGCAGCTTAGCTGCGGGGGGGGGGCAAGAGACCCAGTACTTC. Its translation: CASSLAAGGGQETQYF. The chain combines TRBV7-2 with TRBJ2-5; 9 bases agree with TRBD2. The CDR3 contains 16 residues. V lost 0 bases and J lost 2; bases outside the gene matches: 4. CDR1 and CDR2 from the germline V gene are SGHTA and FQGNSA.

The V call is TRBV6-5, the J call TRBJ2-1; 10 bases line up with TRBD2. The V and J ends lost 8 bases and 11 bases, in that order; junction bases with no gene match: 6. The CDR3 extends over 12 amino acids. Germline V gene sequence: CDR1 MNHEY, CDR2 SVGAGI. This CDR3 reads CASAIAGGKQFF. The CDR3 nucleotides are TGTGCCAGCGCGATAGCGGGGGGAAAGCAGTTCTTC.

This clonotype has a count of ten or more. At one boundary the junction diverges from the germline segment, which might be a read error. The gene calls are TRBV20-1 and TRBJ1-6; no firm D call. Germline CDR1 and CDR2: DFQATT and SNEGSKA (reference sequence). The CDR3 contains 13 residues. CDR3: CSARSAVGSPLNF. CDR3 in DNA: TGCAGTGCTAGAAGCGCGGTAGGATCACCCCTCAACTTT.